The next 21 T cell receptor beta chains were all read from a single sample in a study of blood T cells in healthy people across ages. PCR was performed a second time for about 6 to 12 cycles using a sample-barcoded 5' primer and a J-beta primer mix. In TCRdb, the 5' RACE reads were re-called with MiXCR into one record per CDR3 protein. The sample has 600,000 to 800,000 distinct CDR3 sequences; over 40% are singletons. Sequencing was done on a sample of blood. Receptors were obtained from a woman older than 75 in good health.

The rearrangement uses TRBV29-1 and TRBJ2-5; no reliable D call. Trimming left V 1 base short and J 2 bases short, with 5 bases between. This CDR3 spans 12 amino acids. The germline V gene has CDR1 SQVTM and CDR2 ANQGSEA. The CDR3 DNA is TGCAGCGTTGAAGTGCCGCAAGAGACCCAGTACTTC. It specifies CSVEVPQETQYF. Filled out from reference TRBV29-1 and TRBJ2-5, the complete variable domain reads SAVISQKPSRDICQRGTSLTIQCQVDSQVTMMFWYRQQPGQSLTLIATANQGSEATYESGFVIDKFPISRPNLTFSTLTVSNMSPEDSSIYLCSVEVPQETQYFGPGTRLLVL.

The chain uses TRBV20-1 and TRBJ2-5; 15 positions match TRBD2. CDR3 size: 17 residues. J was trimmed by 7 bases and V by 1 base; bases with no gene match: 10. CDR1 is DFQATT and CDR2 is SNEGSKA in the germline V gene (reference sequence). The CDR3 DNA follows: TGCAGTGCTAGAGCACCCACGGGACTAGCGGGGGGTAGGACCCAGTACTTC. Translating gives CSARAPTGLAGGRTQYF.

The chain uses TRBV7-2 and TRBJ2-3; perhaps TRBD2 as D (5 bases). Germline V gives CDR1 SGHTA, CDR2 FQGNSA. The V gene lost 0 bases and the J gene lost 11 bases, with 15 bases spanning the gap. This CDR3 has 14 amino acids. The CDR3, as DNA: TGTGCCAGCAGCTTAGCCCCTAGCCTTTTTAAGCAGTATTTT. Translating gives CASSLAPSLFKQYF.

This rearrangement joins TRBV4-2 to TRBJ2-5; perhaps TRBD2 as D (6 bases). Germline-derived CDR1 and CDR2 are LGHNA and YNFKEQ. This CDR3 region has 16 residues. V was shortened by 1 base and J by 2 bases, with 14 bases between the two germline ends. The CDR3 loop reads CASSQVGQGGQETQYF. The CDR3 nucleotides are TGTGCCAGCAGCCAAGTCGGTCAGGGAGGACAAGAGACCCAGTACTTC.

This clonotype was observed many times. The genes are TRBV29-1 and TRBJ2-7; 9 bases are a match to TRBD1. Germline V gives CDR1 SQVTM, CDR2 ANQGSEA. Trimming cost V 7 bases and J 2 bases; bases outside gene matches: 3. The length of the CDR3 is 12 residues. As DNA, the CDR3 is TGCAGCGGGGGACAGGGCACCTACGAGCAGTACTTC. As protein: CSGGQGTYEQYF.

Notes on this clonotype: A read error may explain this, as a much larger clone is one base away. The V gene is TRBV3-1, the J gene TRBJ2-1; D might be TRBD1 or TRBD2, each matching 5 bases. Germline-derived CDR1 and CDR2 are LGHDT and YNNKEL (reference sequence). The CDR3 runs to 16 residues. Written as DNA, the CDR3 is TGTGCCAGCAGCCAACTTCGAGGGAGCGTGGACAATGAGCCGTTCTTC. Residues: CASSQLRGSVDNEPFF.

This clonotype was counted at least ten times. V usage is TRBV20-1 and J usage is TRBJ1-2; 7 nucleotides agree with TRBD1. The CDR3 totals 15 residues. Trimming cost V 6 bases and J 3 bases; bases outside gene matches: 13. From germline, CDR1 is DFQATT and CDR2 SNEGSKA (reference sequence). The CDR3: CSAPPTGMLDYGYTF. The CDR3 coding sequence is TGCAGTGCCCCCCCGACAGGGATGTTGGACTATGGCTACACCTTC.

The genes are TRBV7-2 and TRBJ2-3, with D hard to call. Trimming stripped 5 bases from V and 3 bases from J, with 6 bases between. The CDR3 is 12 residues long. Germline V gene sequence: CDR1 SGHTA, CDR2 FQGNSA. In DNA, the CDR3 is TGTGCCAGCAGCAGGGAAACAGATACGCAGTATTTT. This translates into CASSRETDTQYF.

The chain couples TRBV12-3 or TRBV12-4 to TRBJ2-3; D is uncertain. The CDR3 has 12 residues. V lost 6 bases to trimming and J lost 6 bases, with 10 bases between them. CDR3 residues: CASSHGLDTQYF. CDR3 DNA: TGTGCCAGCAGCCATGGGTTGGATACGCAGTATTTT.

This clonotype was detected a few times. A much larger clone lies one base from this, so it may be a read error. This chain connects TRBV28 to TRBJ2-7, with unresolved D. Germline CDR1 MDHEN, CDR2 SYDVKM. V shed 5 bases and J shed 2 bases, with 13 bases lying between them. The CDR3 totals 14 residues. CDR3 bases: TGTGCCAGCAGTCCCCGAGCGCCGACCTACGAGCAGTACTTC. Translating it yields CASSPRAPTYEQYF.

This clonotype was recorded many times. The chain links TRBV20-1 to TRBJ2-4; D is undetermined. The germline CDR1 and CDR2 sequences are DFQATT and SNEGSKA (reference sequence). V lost 3 bases and J 2 bases, leaving 17 bases between the germline ends. The CDR3 runs 16 residues. The CDR3 DNA sequence: TGCAGTGCTAGCGTGGGTCGGCAACCTTCCAAAAACATTCAGTACTTC. It yields the protein CSASVGRQPSKNIQYF.

This clonotype turned up a few times. This sequence joins TRBV5-5 and TRBJ2-3; D is perhaps TRBD1 (5 bases). The V end lost 1 base, the J end lost 2 bases, and 8 bases lay between the germline ends. This CDR3 has 14 amino acids. Germline lookup yields CDR1 SGHKS and CDR2 YYEKEE (reference sequence). CDR3 sequence reads: CASSLRTHTDTQYF. The CDR3 bases are TGTGCCAGCAGCTTGCGGACACACACAGATACGCAGTATTTT.

This clonotype appeared many times. The chain is built from TRBV5-1 and TRBJ2-5; D is ambiguous. The length of the CDR3 is 14 residues. The V end was cut by 2 bases, the J end by 1 base, with 9 bases between. From germline, CDR1 is SGHRS and CDR2 YFSETQ. The chain's CDR3 is CASSFESRQETQYF. The CDR3 DNA reads TGCGCCAGCAGCTTTGAGTCACGCCAAGAGACCCAGTACTTC.

This clonotype occurred a few times. V gene TRBV7-9 combines with J gene TRBJ2-7; D ambiguous. The ends were cut back, 3 bases at V and 1 base at J, with 10 bases in the middle. Germline V gene sequence: CDR1 SEHNR, CDR2 FQNEAQ (reference sequence). CDR3 length equals 14 residues. The CDR3 region is CASSFWTGSYEQYF. The CDR3 coding sequence is TGTGCCAGCAGCTTCTGGACCGGATCCTACGAGCAGTACTTC.

This clonotype turned up a few times. This may arise from a read error, as a much more abundant clone is one base away. This chain joins TRBV6-6 and TRBJ1-6; 7 bases fit TRBD1. Germline V gene sequence: CDR1 MNHNY, CDR2 SVGAGI (reference sequence). The CDR3 is 14 amino acids. After removal of 7 bases from V and 5 bases from J, the junction contained 5 bases not matched to a gene. In nucleotides, the CDR3 is TGTGCCAGCACCGGGGACAGCCATAATTCACCCCTCCACTTT. This gives the protein CASTGDSHNSPLHF.

A note on this clonotype: Just one base apart from a much larger clone, this may be a read error. The chain is built from TRBV3-1 and TRBJ2-7; 10 bases are a match to TRBD2. Trimming at V came to 8 bases and at J to 3 bases, leaving 7 bases not matched to a gene. This CDR3 is built from 14 residues. Germline V gene lookup returns CDR1 LGHDT and CDR2 YNNKEL (reference sequence). In nucleotides, the CDR3 is TGTGCCAGCGGCTACGGGACTAGCGTCTACGAGCAGTACTTC. It is translated as CASGYGTSVYEQYF.

This chain's CDR3 is CASSFIAGGPETQYF. The CDR3 DNA sequence: TGTGCCAGCAGTTTTATAGCGGGGGGGCCAGAGACCCAGTACTTC. The gene calls are TRBV7-3 and TRBJ2-5, with 11 nucleotides matching TRBD2. Germline CDR1 SGHTA, CDR2 FQGTGA. CDR3 length equals 15 residues. V gave up 6 bases and J gave up 4 bases; unmatched junction bases: 7.

The chain joins TRBV28 to TRBJ2-5; 12 bases map to TRBD1. V was pared by 5 bases and J by 11 bases, with 12 bases of the junction left unmatched. Germline V gene lookup returns CDR1 MDHEN and CDR2 SYDVKM. The CDR3 runs 15 residues. CDR3 nucleotide sequence: TGTGCCAGCAGTCCGGGACAGGGGGCGCTTCGGGAGCAGTACTTC. It specifies CASSPGQGALREQYF.

Concerning this clonotype itself: A much larger clone differs by one base, so this may be a read error. V gene TRBV11-1 combines with J gene TRBJ2-1; maybe TRBD1 (7 bases). Trimming left V 5 bases short and J 13 bases short, with 24 bases between. The germline gives CDR1 SGHAT, CDR2 FQDESV (reference sequence). The CDR3 contains 15 residues. The CDR3 loop reads CASSPLTGRSETQFF. The CDR3 coding sequence is TGTGCCAGCAGCCCCCTGACAGGGAGGTCAGAGACCCAGTTCTTC.

The rearrangement uses TRBV4-1 and TRBJ2-5; 10 nucleotides line up with TRBD2. In germline, CDR1 is MGHRA, CDR2 YSYEKL. CDR3 length: 18 amino acids. V lost 0 bases to trimming and J lost 3 bases; unmatched junction nucleotides: 10. In nucleotides, the CDR3 is TGCGCCAGCAGCCAAGATAGGGGAACTAGCGGGAAAAAAGAGACCCAGTACTTC. Its translation: CASSQDRGTSGKKETQYF.

This clonotype was observed at least ten times. The V call is TRBV12-3 or TRBV12-4, the J call TRBJ1-1; 7 bases agree with TRBD1. The V segment lost 5 bases and the J segment 6 bases; nucleotides outside the gene matches: 9. CDR3 length: 14 amino acids. The CDR3 nucleotides read TGTGCCAGCAGTCCCGTGGGCAGGGGGGCTGAAGCTTTCTTT. Translated, it gives CASSPVGRGAEAFF.